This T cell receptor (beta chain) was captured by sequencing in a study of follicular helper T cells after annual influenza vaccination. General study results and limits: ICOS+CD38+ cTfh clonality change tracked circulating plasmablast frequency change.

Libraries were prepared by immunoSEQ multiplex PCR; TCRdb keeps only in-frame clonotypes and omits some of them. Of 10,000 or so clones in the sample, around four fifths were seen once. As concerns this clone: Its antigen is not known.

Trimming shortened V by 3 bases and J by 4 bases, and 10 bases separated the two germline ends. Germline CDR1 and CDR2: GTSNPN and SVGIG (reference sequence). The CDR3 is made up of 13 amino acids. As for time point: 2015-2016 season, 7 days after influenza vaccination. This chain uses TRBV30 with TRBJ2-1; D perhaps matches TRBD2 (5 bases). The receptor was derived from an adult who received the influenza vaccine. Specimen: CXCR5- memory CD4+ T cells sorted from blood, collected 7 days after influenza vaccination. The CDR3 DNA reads TGTGCCTGGAGGAGTAGCGCATACAATGAGCAGTTCTTC. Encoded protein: CAWRSSAYNEQFF.